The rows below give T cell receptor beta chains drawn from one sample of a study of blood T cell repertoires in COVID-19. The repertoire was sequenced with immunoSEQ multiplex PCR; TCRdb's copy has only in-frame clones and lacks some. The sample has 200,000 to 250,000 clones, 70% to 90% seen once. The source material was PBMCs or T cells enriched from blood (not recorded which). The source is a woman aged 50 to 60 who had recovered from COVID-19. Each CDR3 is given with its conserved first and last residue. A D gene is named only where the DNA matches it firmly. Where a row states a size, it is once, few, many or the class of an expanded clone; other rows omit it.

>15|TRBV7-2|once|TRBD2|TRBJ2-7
TGTGCCAGCAGTAGACAGCGGGAGGGATCCTACGAGCAGTACTTC
CASSRQREGSYEQYF
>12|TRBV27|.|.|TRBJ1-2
TGTGCCAGCAGTTTAAGGGGGGGCGGCTACACCTTC
CASSLRGGGYTF
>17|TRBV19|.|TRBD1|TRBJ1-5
TGTGCCAGTAGTCTTAGGACAGGGACAGGTGATCGGCAGCCCCAGCATTTT
CASSLRTGTGDRQPQHF
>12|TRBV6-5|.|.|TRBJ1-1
TGTGCCAGCAGTCGGCAGGGGACTGAAGCTTTCTTT
CASSRQGTEAFF
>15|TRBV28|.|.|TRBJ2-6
TGTGCCAGCATTACAGGTGCCTCTGGGGCCAACGTCCTGACTTTC
CASITGASGANVLTF
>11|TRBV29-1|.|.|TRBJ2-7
TGCAGCGTAGAGGGAGACGGCGAGCAGTACTTC
CSVEGDGEQYF
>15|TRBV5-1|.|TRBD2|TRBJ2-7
TGCGCCAGCAGCCCCGCGGGGGGCCATATGTACGAGCAGTACTTC
CASSPAGGHMYEQYF
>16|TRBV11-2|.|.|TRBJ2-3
TGTGCCAGCAGCTTGCAGGGTCGGGTACGGGTAGATACGCAGTATTTT
CASSLQGRVRVDTQYF
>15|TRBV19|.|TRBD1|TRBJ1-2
TGTGCCAGTAGTAGAGTACAGGGGGCGAGTTATGGCTACACCTTC
CASSRVQGASYGYTF
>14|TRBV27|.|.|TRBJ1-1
TGTGCCAGCAGACCTTTGGGACATGAGGCTGAAGCTTTCTTT
CASRPLGHEAEAFF
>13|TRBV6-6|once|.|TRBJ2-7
TGTGCCAGCAGTCGCCGGGACTCCTACGAGCAGTACTTC
CASSRRDSYEQYF
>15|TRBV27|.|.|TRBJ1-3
TGTGCCGGCGGGGGTGAGGACAGACCTAGAAACACCATATATTTT
CAGGGEDRPRNTIYF
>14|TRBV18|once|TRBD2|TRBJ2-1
TGTGCCAGCTCACCAGGACTAGCGGAGAATGAGCAGTTCTTC
CASSPGLAENEQFF
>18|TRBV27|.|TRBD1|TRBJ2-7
TGTGCCAGCAGTCACCTGAGGACAGGGGGCGCTTCCCTCTACGAGCAGTACTTC
CASSHLRTGGASLYEQYF
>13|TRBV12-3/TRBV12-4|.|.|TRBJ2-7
TGTGCCAGCAGCCAAGGCTCAGCGGGCGAGCAGTACTTC
CASSQGSAGEQYF
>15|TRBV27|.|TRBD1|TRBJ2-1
TGTGCCAGCAGTTTGGACAGGAGCTCCTACAATGAGCAGTTCTTC
CASSLDRSSYNEQFF
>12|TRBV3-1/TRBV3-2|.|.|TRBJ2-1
TGTGCCAGCAGCCAAGGGGGGCCTGAGCAGTTCTTC
CASSQGGPEQFF
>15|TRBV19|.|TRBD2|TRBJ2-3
TGTGCCAGTAGTATCGGACTAGCGGGAGGAGATACGCAGTATTTT
CASSIGLAGGDTQYF
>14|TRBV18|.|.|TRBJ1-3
TGTGCCAGCTCACCACCGGCCTCTGGAAACACCATATATTTT
CASSPPASGNTIYF
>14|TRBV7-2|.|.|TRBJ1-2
TGTGCCAGCAGCCCAAGAAGGGGAACATATGGCTACACCTTC
CASSPRRGTYGYTF
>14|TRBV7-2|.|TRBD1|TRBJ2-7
TGTGCCAGCAGCCCCGGGACAGGGTTCTACGAGCAGTACTTC
CASSPGTGFYEQYF
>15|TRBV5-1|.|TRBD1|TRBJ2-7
TGCGCCAGCAGCTACGGGACAGGGATTACCTACGAGCAGTACTTC
CASSYGTGITYEQYF
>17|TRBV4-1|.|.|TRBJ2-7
TGCGCCAGCAGCCCCAAACAAACCTTAGCGATCTCCTACGAGCAGTACTTC
CASSPKQTLAISYEQYF
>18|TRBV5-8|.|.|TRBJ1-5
TGTGCCAGCAGCCCCGACTACATTACAGCAGTTCTCAATCAGCCCCAGCATTTT
CASSPDYITAVLNQPQHF
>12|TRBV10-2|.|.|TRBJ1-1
TGCGCCAGCAGCGGGGTGGGCACTGAAGCTTTCTTT
CASSGVGTEAFF
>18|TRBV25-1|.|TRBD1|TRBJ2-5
TGTGCCAGCAGTCGGGACAGGGTTCGAGCGGGACACCAAGAGACCCAGTACTTC
CASSRDRVRAGHQETQYF
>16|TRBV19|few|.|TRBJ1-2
TGTGCCAGTAAGCCTGAGGTAGGCGCCTATAGCTATGGCTACACCTTC
CASKPEVGAYSYGYTF
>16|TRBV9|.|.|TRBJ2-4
TGTGCCAGCAGCCCGACAGGCGATGGGGGTAAAAACATTCAGTACTTC
CASSPTGDGGKNIQYF
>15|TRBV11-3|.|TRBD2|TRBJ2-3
TGTGCCAGCAGCTTAGTTGCGGGAGCCACAGATACGCAGTATTTT
CASSLVAGATDTQYF
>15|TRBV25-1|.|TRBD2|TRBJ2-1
TGTGCCAGCAGTGATGGACTAGCGGGAGACAATGAGCAGTTCTTC
CASSDGLAGDNEQFF
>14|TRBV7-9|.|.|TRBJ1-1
TGTGCCAGCAGCTTGGGGACACTGAACACTGAAGCTTTCTTT
CASSLGTLNTEAFF
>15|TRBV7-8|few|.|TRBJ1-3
TGTGCCAGCAGCTTAGCGCTAAGTCCTGGAAACACCATATATTTT
CASSLALSPGNTIYF
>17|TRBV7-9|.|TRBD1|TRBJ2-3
TGTGCCAGCAGCTTAAGGAAAGGGACAGCCGCCACAGATACGCAGTATTTT
CASSLRKGTAATDTQYF
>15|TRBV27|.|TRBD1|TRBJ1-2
TGTGCCAGCAGTTTTACAGGGGGCACTACCTATGGCTACACCTTC
CASSFTGGTTYGYTF
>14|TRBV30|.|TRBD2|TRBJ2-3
TGTGCCTGGAGGACTAGCGGGAGGATCGATACGCAGTATTTT
CAWRTSGRIDTQYF
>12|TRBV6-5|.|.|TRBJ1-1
TGTGCCAGCCAATCCACAGGGTGGGAAGCTTTCTTT
CASQSTGWEAFF
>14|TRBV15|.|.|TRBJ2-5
TGTGCCACCAGCAGAGATAACCAGGAAGAGACCCAGTACTTC
CATSRDNQEETQYF
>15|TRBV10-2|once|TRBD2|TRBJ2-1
TGCGCCAGCAGTGAGAGAGCGGGATTGGGCAATGAGCAGTTCTTC
CASSERAGLGNEQFF
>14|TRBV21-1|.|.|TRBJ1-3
TGTGCCAGCAGCAAACAGGGTTCAGGAAACACCATATATTTT
CASSKQGSGNTIYF
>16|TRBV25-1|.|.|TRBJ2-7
TGTGCCAGCAGTGGCCGTGGGCGGGGCGCTTCAGACGAGCAGTACTTC
CASSGRGRGASDEQYF
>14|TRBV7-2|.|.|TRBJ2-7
TGTGCCAGCAGCCTCTTAGCGGATCCCTACGAGCAGTACTTC
CASSLLADPYEQYF
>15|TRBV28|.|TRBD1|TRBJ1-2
TGTGCCAGCAGTTCCGTGGACAGGACGCGCTCTGGCTACACCTTC
CASSSVDRTRSGYTF
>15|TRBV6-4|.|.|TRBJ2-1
TGTGCCAGCAGTGAAGGCCAGGGGCCATACAATGAGCAGTTCTTC
CASSEGQGPYNEQFF
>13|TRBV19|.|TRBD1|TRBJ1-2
TGTGCCAGTAGGAGGACAGGGGAGGATGGCTACACCTTC
CASRRTGEDGYTF
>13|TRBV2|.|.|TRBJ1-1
TGTGCCAGCAGTGGCCAGATGAACACTGAAGCTTTCTTT
CASSGQMNTEAFF
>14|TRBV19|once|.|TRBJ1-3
TGTGCCAGTAGACCCCCCAGCTCTGGAAACACCATATATTTT
CASRPPSSGNTIYF
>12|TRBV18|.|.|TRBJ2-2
TGTGCCAGCTCCGCCCGAGGTGGGGAGCTGTTTTTT
CASSARGGELFF
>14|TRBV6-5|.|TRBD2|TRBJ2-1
TGTGCCAGCAGAGCGGGAGGCTCCTACAATGAGCAGTTCTTC
CASRAGGSYNEQFF
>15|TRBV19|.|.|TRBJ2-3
TGTGCCAGTAGTATAAGCAGGGAAGTGGGAGATACGCAGTATTTT
CASSISREVGDTQYF
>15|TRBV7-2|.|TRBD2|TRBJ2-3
TGTGCCAGCAGCTTAGTTAGCGGGAGTACAGATACGCAGTATTTT
CASSLVSGSTDTQYF
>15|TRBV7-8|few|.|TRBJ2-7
TGTGCCAGCAGCTTAACCGGGTCCGGGACCTACGAGCAGTACTTC
CASSLTGSGTYEQYF
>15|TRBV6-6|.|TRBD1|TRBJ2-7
TGTGCCAGCAGTAACCCCGGGACAGGGGGCTACGAGCAGTACTTC
CASSNPGTGGYEQYF
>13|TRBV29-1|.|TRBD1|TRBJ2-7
TGCAGCGCCTGGGACAGGGGAGCTTACGAGCAGTACTTC
CSAWDRGAYEQYF